This entry concerns a single TCR beta chain. At one end, the junction sequence differs from germline, possibly due to a read error. The data originate from a study of blood T cell repertoires in COVID-19. Per the original methods: Estimates of nucleated cell counts were drawn from the amplification of reference gene primers. Libraries were prepared by immunoSEQ multiplex PCR; TCRdb keeps only in-frame clonotypes and omits some of them. That table supplies the V and J calls and clone size; D and trimming were determined from the DNA. The sample records under 250,000 clones, 88% being singletons. This CDR3 has 16 residues. The germline V gene has CDR1 SGHRS and CDR2 YFSETQ.

The sequencing sample was made of PBMCs or T cells enriched from blood (not recorded which). The gene calls are TRBV5-1 and TRBJ1-1; D is uncertain. The TCR originated in a woman aged 40 to 50 who had been exposed to COVID-19. The CDR3 region is CASSLAGTALGTEAFF. The CDR3 coding sequence is TGTGCCAGCAGCTTGGCAGGAACAGCTTTGGGCACTGAAGCTTTCTTT.